This T cell receptor beta chain was identified during a study of cytomegalovirus exposure and HLA in healthy donors. Study-level results: Sequencing depth across donors, presence/absence analyses assumed, was roughly uniform.

Trimming took 1 base from V and 4 from J, leaving 7 bases between them. From germline, CDR1 is SGHVS and CDR2 FQNEAQ. This CDR3 comprises 13 residues. Comment on this clone: Antigen: not known.

This PCR relied on a set of 60 Vbeta primers and 13 Jbeta primers. Profiling relied on immunoSEQ multiplex PCR, and the TCRdb table lists in-frame clones only, not all of them. The sample comprises about 110,000 clones, around three quarters of which are singletons, and about 6.1% rests with the top ten. The sequenced material came from PBMCs. The receptor comes from a woman in her fifties or sixties in good health and CMV-seropositive. The V gene is TRBV7-8, the J gene TRBJ1-2; no firm D call. This CDR3 is CASSLDRTYGYTF. As DNA, the CDR3 is TGTGCCAGCAGCTTAGACAGAACCTATGGCTACACCTTC.